This T cell receptor (beta chain) was captured in a study of blood T cells in healthy people across ages. The trim removed 0 bases at V and 10 bases at J, leaving 19 bases unmatched. The CDR3 loop spans 18 amino acids. The V gene's germline CDR1 is ENHRY and CDR2 SYGVKD. With a J-beta primer mix and a sample-barcoded 5' primer, a second PCR ran about 6 to 11 cycles. TCRdb fed the 5' RACE reads into MiXCR, producing one record per CDR3 protein. The sample shows 1.5 million or so distinct CDR3 sequences, approximately 40% of them seen only once. The rearrangement joins TRBV10-3 to TRBJ2-7; TRBD2 matches at 9 bases. The source material was blood. This sequence originates from a woman aged 18-29 years in good health. The chain's CDR3 is CAISESTAAGGPFGTQYF. The CDR3 bases are TGTGCCATCAGTGAGTCGACGGCGGCGGGGGGGCCGTTTGGCACCCAGTACTTC.